These T cell receptor beta chains were read from a single sample in a study of Ad26.COV2.S vaccination and SARS-CoV-2 variants. The table came from immunoSEQ multiplex PCR; TCRdb's copy has only in-frame clones and leaves some out. The data show a few hundred thousand clones, roughly 88% seen once. Sequencing was performed on peripheral blood, taken in a trial of Ad26.COV2.S vaccine versus placebo. The receptors were sampled from a person between 18 and 65 years old who received the Ad26.COV2.S COVID-19 vaccine or a placebo. Both conserved end residues are part of each CDR3. The order of the fields is V gene, J gene, D gene, CDR3 protein, CDR3 DNA. The D gene is left open where the match is weak.

V gene: TRBV7-9
J gene: TRBJ2-1
D gene: NA
CDR3 protein: CASSVRQAYNEQFF
CDR3 DNA: TGTGCCAGCAGCGTACGACAGGCCTACAATGAGCAGTTCTTC

V gene: TRBV6-2/TRBV6-3
J gene: TRBJ2-7
D gene: NA
CDR3 protein: CASSPRDEMYF
CDR3 DNA: TGTGCCAGCAGTCCCCGGGACGAAATGTACTTC

V gene: TRBV7-8
J gene: TRBJ1-1
D gene: NA
CDR3 protein: CASSPYGRVGDTEAFF
CDR3 DNA: TGTGCCAGCAGCCCGTACGGCAGGGTGGGGGACACTGAAGCTTTCTTT

V gene: TRBV7-3
J gene: TRBJ2-1
D gene: TRBD2
CDR3 protein: CASSFSGGTYNEQFF
CDR3 DNA: TGTGCCAGCAGCTTTAGCGGGGGGACGTACAATGAGCAGTTCTTC

V gene: TRBV5-4
J gene: TRBJ2-2
D gene: TRBD2
CDR3 protein: CASSPGLAGGQFGELFF
CDR3 DNA: TGTGCCAGCAGCCCCGGACTAGCGGGGGGGCAGTTCGGGGAGCTGTTTTTT

V gene: TRBV3-1/TRBV3-2
J gene: TRBJ1-5
D gene: NA
CDR3 protein: CASSQDVGNSNQPQHF
CDR3 DNA: TGTGCCAGCAGCCAAGATGTCGGGAATAGCAATCAGCCCCAGCATTTT

V gene: TRBV19
J gene: TRBJ1-2
D gene: TRBD1
CDR3 protein: CASSNGDRGRRLDYGYTF
CDR3 DNA: TGTGCCAGTAGTAACGGGGACAGGGGGCGCAGGTTGGACTATGGCTACACCTTC

V gene: TRBV4-1
J gene: TRBJ1-5
D gene: NA
CDR3 protein: CASSQDPQGYSNQPQHF
CDR3 DNA: TGCGCCAGCAGCCAAGATCCACAGGGATATAGCAATCAGCCCCAGCATTTT

V gene: TRBV20-1
J gene: TRBJ2-1
D gene: TRBD1
CDR3 protein: CSASFTGGNEQFF
CDR3 DNA: TGCAGTGCTAGTTTCACAGGGGGCAATGAGCAGTTCTTC

V gene: TRBV29-1
J gene: TRBJ2-3
D gene: NA
CDR3 protein: CSVERPGGTDTQYF
CDR3 DNA: TGCAGCGTTGAACGACCCGGCGGCACAGATACGCAGTATTTT

V gene: TRBV5-8
J gene: TRBJ2-6
D gene: NA
CDR3 protein: CASSSEAGANVLTF
CDR3 DNA: TGTGCCAGCAGCTCCGAGGCCGGGGCCAACGTCCTGACTTTC

V gene: TRBV6-5
J gene: TRBJ1-1
D gene: NA
CDR3 protein: CASSYSQVSSEAFF
CDR3 DNA: TGTGCCAGCAGTTATTCACAGGTTTCCTCTGAAGCTTTCTTT

V gene: TRBV5-1
J gene: TRBJ2-2
D gene: TRBD1
CDR3 protein: CASSVSGGDTGELFF
CDR3 DNA: TGCGCCAGCAGCGTATCAGGGGGCGACACCGGGGAGCTGTTTTTT

V gene: TRBV19
J gene: TRBJ2-2
D gene: NA
CDR3 protein: CASSSDRTGELFF
CDR3 DNA: TGTGCCAGTAGTTCTGACAGGACCGGGGAGCTGTTTTTT

V gene: TRBV11-2
J gene: TRBJ1-5
D gene: NA
CDR3 protein: CASSLDGGSNQPQHF
CDR3 DNA: TGTGCCAGCAGCTTAGATGGGGGGAGCAATCAGCCCCAGCATTTT

V gene: TRBV11-1
J gene: TRBJ2-7
D gene: TRBD2
CDR3 protein: CASSLFVAGGRGEQYF
CDR3 DNA: TGTGCCAGCAGCCTCTTTGTAGCGGGGGGGCGAGGGGAGCAGTACTTC

V gene: TRBV29-1
J gene: TRBJ1-2
D gene: TRBD1
CDR3 protein: CSVGQGANYGYTF
CDR3 DNA: TGCAGCGTTGGACAGGGGGCTAACTATGGCTACACCTTC

V gene: TRBV2
J gene: TRBJ2-5
D gene: TRBD2
CDR3 protein: CASSEALFRAGGVGTQYF
CDR3 DNA: TGTGCCAGCAGTGAAGCGCTCTTTCGAGCGGGGGGGGTTGGGACCCAGTACTTC

V gene: TRBV4-3
J gene: TRBJ2-6
D gene: NA
CDR3 protein: CASSQEASGANVLTF
CDR3 DNA: TGCGCCAGCAGCCAAGAGGCGAGCGGGGCCAACGTCCTGACTTTC

V gene: TRBV7-9
J gene: TRBJ2-1
D gene: TRBD2
CDR3 protein: CASPMAGDYNEQFF
CDR3 DNA: TGTGCCAGCCCCATGGCGGGGGACTACAATGAGCAGTTCTTC

V gene: TRBV12-3/TRBV12-4
J gene: TRBJ2-1
D gene: NA
CDR3 protein: CASSLSRGDEQFF
CDR3 DNA: TGTGCCAGCAGTTTATCCAGGGGCGATGAGCAGTTCTTC

V gene: TRBV27
J gene: TRBJ2-3
D gene: NA
CDR3 protein: CASSLSVADTQYF
CDR3 DNA: TGTGCCAGCAGTTTATCGGTTGCAGATACGCAGTATTTT